The clone carrying this T cell receptor (beta chain) was recorded at least ten times. Its antigen is as yet unknown. This sample was taken from a study of Graves' ophthalmopathy and Graves' hyperthyroidism. Study-wide results and caveats: Forecasting of ophthalmopathy progression by the model achieved almost 71% sensitivity and roughly 75% specificity.

For repertoire sequencing, the TCR beta CDR3 regions were amplified from RNA transcripts. Second-round multiplex PCR came after a first-round RT-PCR that employed HTBI primers. TCRdb independently ran MiXCR on the multiplex PCR reads; one entry per CDR3 protein. This sample carries almost 750,000 distinct CDR3 sequences, roughly two fifths of them seen once, and the ten largest clones take less than 55%. Donors with ophthalmopathy: moderate-to-severe activity, CAS ≥3, NOSPECS ≥4, duration under 3 months. Exclusion covered patients with other autoimmune diseases or uncontrolled infections (as well as pregnancy or lactation). The sample comprised peripheral blood. The source is an adult man with Graves' ophthalmopathy.

CDR3 sequence reads: CASSTGTGLYQPQHF. The CDR3 DNA reads as TGTGCCAGTAGCACAGGGACAGGGCTCTATCAGCCCCAGCATTTT. This chain connects TRBV19 to TRBJ1-5; 9 nucleotides agree with TRBD1. CDR3 length equals 15 residues. Germline V gene sequence: CDR1 LNHDA, CDR2 SQIVND (reference sequence). V was clipped by 6 bases and J by 5 bases; unmatched bases: 8.